The rows below give T cell receptor beta chains drawn from one sample of a study of response to subunit inactivated influenza vaccine. Each CDR3 protein is one row after TCRdb ran MiXCR on the RT-PCR reads. The sample lists 500,000 to 600,000 distinct CDR3 sequences; 14% were seen once. The specimen was PBMCs from blood, collected approximately 12 days after vaccination. The source of these receptors is a middle-aged man who received an inactivated influenza vaccine. Both conserved end residues are part of each CDR3. Fields, in order: V gene, D gene, CDR3 protein. D genes are given only for firm matches.

V: TRBV9; D: -; CDR3: CASSVDGGPGNEQFF
V: TRBV2; D: -; CDR3: CASSASSTNTEAFF
V: TRBV20-1; D: TRBD2; CDR3: CSASPGGADTQYF
V: TRBV11-2; D: -; CDR3: CASSLDLSEQYF
V: TRBV7-2; D: -; CDR3: CASSPDYPRGVEQFF
V: TRBV4-2; D: TRBD1; CDR3: CASSQARDRGNTIYF
V: TRBV18; D: -; CDR3: CASSDRLEHYEQYF
V: TRBV4-1; D: TRBD1; CDR3: CASSQEDPGTGGLFF
V: TRBV7-2; D: -; CDR3: CASSLAQGRSTGELFF
V: TRBV3-1; D: -; CDR3: CASQPGLGNTEAFF
V: TRBV21-1; D: -; CDR3: CASSIRDRDEKLFF
V: TRBV11-2; D: -; CDR3: CASSLRSRETQYF
V: TRBV2; D: -; CDR3: CASRIRRDFHTQYF
V: TRBV7-9; D: -; CDR3: CASSSDGGYYQPQHF